These T cell receptor beta chains were read from a single sample in a study of cytomegalovirus exposure and HLA in healthy donors. Profiling relied on immunoSEQ multiplex PCR, and the TCRdb table lists in-frame clones only, not all of them. Among more than 90,000 clones listed, around 70% were seen once. Sequenced input: PBMCs. These receptors were collected from a man in his thirties or forties in good health and CMV-seropositive. Both conserved end residues are part of each CDR3. The D gene is left open where the match is weak. Size is stated for part of the rows, as once, few or many counts, or as a class when the clone is expanded.

few | . | TRBJ1-1 | TRBV2 | CASSDRDGQLEAFF | TGTGCCAGCAGTGATAGAGATGGGCAGCTTGAAGCTTTCTTT
. | TRBD1 | TRBJ1-1 | TRBV6-5 | CASSATGDVTEAFF | TGTGCCAGCAGTGCAACAGGGGATGTGACTGAAGCTTTCTTT
. | . | TRBJ2-6 | TRBV11-3 | CASSVRRVSGANVLTF | TGTGCCAGCAGCGTTAGGCGGGTATCAGGGGCCAACGTCCTGACTTTC
. | . | TRBJ1-4 | TRBV28 | CASRGPGGSEKLFF | TGTGCCAGCAGGGGCCCGGGCGGGAGTGAAAAACTGTTTTTT
. | . | TRBJ2-2 | TRBV9 | CASSATVTGELFF | TGTGCCAGCAGCGCCACAGTGACCGGGGAGCTGTTTTTT
. | . | TRBJ2-4 | TRBV5-1 | CASSLGEKNIQYF | TGCGCCAGCAGCTTGGGGGAGAAAAACATTCAGTACTTC
. | TRBD2 | TRBJ2-5 | TRBV10-2 | CASTPSGEAQETQYF | TGCGCCAGCACCCCTAGCGGAGAAGCCCAAGAGACCCAGTACTTC
. | . | TRBJ1-1 | TRBV5-1 | CASSLDPGVNTEAFF | TGCGCCAGCAGCTTGGATCCCGGGGTGAACACTGAAGCTTTCTTT
. | . | TRBJ1-2 | TRBV9 | CASSVRTGANYGYTF | TGTGCCAGCAGCGTAAGGACGGGAGCTAACTATGGCTACACCTTC
. | . | TRBJ2-7 | TRBV27 | CASSLVQGDEQYF | TGTGCCAGCAGTTTAGTCCAGGGTGACGAGCAGTACTTC
. | TRBD1 | TRBJ2-7 | TRBV28 | CASSDRALEQYF | TGTGCCAGCAGCGACAGGGCACTCGAGCAGTACTTC
. | TRBD1 | TRBJ1-2 | TRBV29-1 | CSVEVQGAVDGYTF | TGCAGCGTTGAGGTCCAGGGGGCGGTTGACGGCTACACCTTC
few | TRBD1 | TRBJ1-1 | TRBV5-1 | CASSTNEGTGARNTEAFF | TGCGCCAGCAGCACAAACGAAGGGACAGGGGCTCGGAACACTGAAGCTTTCTTT
few | . | TRBJ2-2 | TRBV5-1 | CASSLRQLATGELFF | TGCGCCAGCAGCCTGAGACAGCTGGCCACCGGGGAGCTGTTTTTT
. | . | TRBJ1-3 | TRBV10-2 | CASSENTAGNTIYF | TGCGCCAGCAGTGAGAATACAGCTGGAAACACCATATATTTT
few | . | TRBJ2-2 | TRBV5-1 | CASSRRDGGTGELFF | TGCGCCAGCAGCAGGCGGGACGGAGGAACCGGGGAGCTGTTTTTT
. | TRBD1 | TRBJ2-5 | TRBV7-7 | CASSLARTGGIETQYF | TGTGCCAGCAGCTTAGCGAGGACAGGGGGGATCGAGACCCAGTACTTC
. | TRBD2 | TRBJ2-7 | TRBV2 | CASSPGTSGGADEQYF | TGTGCCAGCAGCCCCGGGACTAGCGGGGGGGCCGACGAGCAGTACTTC
few | . | TRBJ1-6 | TRBV2 | CAGQTGSSPLHF | TGTGCCGGTCAAACAGGGTCCTCACCCCTCCACTTT
once | . | TRBJ1-2 | TRBV19 | CASSTTGYYGYTF | TGTGCCAGTAGTACTACAGGGTACTATGGCTACACCTTC
once | . | TRBJ1-2 | TRBV5-1 | CASSFTGNYYGYTF | TGCGCCAGCAGCTTTACAGGGAACTACTATGGCTACACCTTC
few | . | TRBJ2-7 | TRBV6-1 | CASSTPGQTVEQYF | TGTGCCAGCAGTACTCCGGGACAAACCGTCGAGCAGTACTTC
. | . | TRBJ2-7 | TRBV19 | CASRPPGPLYEQYF | TGTGCCAGTAGACCTCCGGGTCCCCTCTACGAGCAGTACTTC
. | TRBD1 | TRBJ1-1 | TRBV6-1 | CASSEHVRGAEAFF | TGTGCCAGCAGTGAACACGTCAGGGGGGCTGAAGCTTTCTTT
medium-sized | . | TRBJ1-1 | TRBV6-1 | CASSEGQWVLGTEAFF | TGTGCCAGCAGTGAGGGACAATGGGTTTTGGGCACTGAAGCTTTCTTT
. | . | TRBJ1-2 | TRBV5-1 | CASSETTEYGYTF | TGCGCCAGCAGCGAGACGACAGAGTATGGCTACACCTTC
. | . | TRBJ2-1 | TRBV7-8 | CASSLLGGGIYRNEQFF | TGTGCCAGCAGCTTACTAGGAGGGGGCATTTATAGGAATGAGCAGTTCTTC
. | TRBD2 | TRBJ2-7 | TRBV18 | CASSPNGGSYEQYF | TGTGCCAGCTCGCCGAACGGGGGGTCCTACGAGCAGTACTTC
. | . | TRBJ1-3 | TRBV12-2 | CASRLAGAPSSGNTIYF | TGTGCAAGTCGCTTAGCGGGGGCACCGAGCTCTGGAAACACCATATATTTT
. | TRBD1 | TRBJ1-5 | TRBV19 | CASSTRQGGNQPQHF | TGTGCCAGTAGTACCCGACAGGGCGGCAATCAGCCCCAGCATTTT
. | . | TRBJ1-2 | TRBV11-2 | CASSLGQGGGYTF | TGTGCCAGCAGCTTAGGTCAGGGTGGCGGCTACACCTTC
. | . | TRBJ1-2 | TRBV28 | CASSLSRRRGYTF | TGTGCCAGCAGTTTAAGCAGGCGTCGGGGCTACACCTTC
. | . | TRBJ1-1 | TRBV27 | CASSRGTEAFF | TGTGCCAGCAGCCGGGGCACTGAAGCTTTCTTT
. | . | TRBJ2-3 | TRBV25-1 | CASSESRQVVSTDTQYF | TGTGCCAGCAGTGAATCCCGCCAGGTCGTTAGCACAGATACGCAGTATTTT
. | TRBD1 | TRBJ1-2 | TRBV19 | CATSAERQGSNYGYTF | TGTGCCACAAGTGCGGAGAGACAGGGCTCAAACTATGGCTACACCTTC
. | TRBD1 | TRBJ2-7 | TRBV15 | CATSSSDRGEQYF | TGTGCCACCAGCAGCTCGGACAGGGGGGAGCAGTACTTC
. | . | TRBJ1-1 | TRBV7-2 | CASTPDPGPNTEAFF | TGTGCCAGCACCCCAGACCCAGGTCCGAACACTGAAGCTTTCTTT
. | TRBD1 | TRBJ2-7 | TRBV2 | CASGRGRTPYEQYF | TGTGCCAGCGGAAGGGGGCGGACCCCCTACGAGCAGTACTTC
. | . | TRBJ2-3 | TRBV7-3 | CASSSPPASPRSVNTQYF | TGTGCCAGCAGCTCCCCCCCCGCGAGTCCTCGTAGTGTGAATACGCAGTATTTT
once | . | TRBJ2-3 | TRBV5-1 | CASSPALGGDDTQYF | TGCGCCAGCAGCCCCGCCCTAGGCGGTGACGATACGCAGTATTTT
. | . | TRBJ2-1 | TRBV11-2 | CASSLNLVVYNEQFF | TGTGCCAGCAGCTTGAACCTAGTTGTCTACAATGAGCAGTTCTTC
few | . | TRBJ2-2 | TRBV2 | CASSEQGRHGELFF | TGTGCCAGCAGTGAGCAGGGGCGCCACGGGGAGCTGTTTTTT
many | . | TRBJ1-5 | TRBV5-1 | CASSLEANQPQHF | TGCGCCAGCAGCTTGGAAGCGAATCAGCCCCAGCATTTT
. | TRBD1 | TRBJ1-6 | TRBV9 | CASSPRQGANSPLHF | TGTGCCAGCAGCCCCCGACAGGGCGCGAATTCACCCCTCCACTTT
. | . | TRBJ1-2 | TRBV2 | CASSENGVYGYTF | TGTGCCAGCAGTGAAAACGGGGTCTATGGCTACACCTTC
. | . | TRBJ2-7 | TRBV10-3 | CAIRMGDYEQYF | TGTGCCATCAGAATGGGGGACTACGAGCAGTACTTC
few | . | TRBJ2-1 | TRBV5-1 | CASTLWGGPAYEQFF | TGCGCCAGCACCCTTTGGGGGGGGCCCGCTTATGAGCAGTTCTTC
. | . | TRBJ2-1 | TRBV9 | CASSVTGYHNEQFF | TGTGCCAGCAGCGTGACCGGGTATCACAATGAGCAGTTCTTC
. | . | TRBJ2-7 | TRBV19 | CASSSGQGPSYEQYF | TGTGCCAGTAGTTCCGGGCAGGGCCCCTCCTACGAGCAGTACTTC
. | TRBD1 | TRBJ1-4 | TRBV2 | CASRRGPGQSNEKLFF | TGTGCCAGCAGGAGGGGTCCGGGACAGTCTAATGAAAAACTGTTTTTT
few | TRBD2 | TRBJ2-7 | TRBV5-6 | CASSPGLAGGRREQYF | TGTGCCAGCAGCCCTGGACTAGCGGGGGGCCGAAGGGAGCAGTACTTC
. | TRBD2 | TRBJ2-3 | TRBV9 | CASSVAGGDGDTQYF | TGTGCCAGCAGCGTAGCGGGGGGGGATGGAGATACGCAGTATTTT
. | TRBD2 | TRBJ2-2 | TRBV7-8 | CASSTALAGGHGELFF | TGTGCCAGCAGCACAGCCCTAGCGGGGGGGCACGGGGAGCTGTTTTTT
few | . | TRBJ1-2 | TRBV10-2 | CASSESLGRFNYGYTF | TGCGCCAGCAGTGAGTCGTTAGGCAGGTTTAACTATGGCTACACCTTC
. | TRBD1 | TRBJ1-4 | TRBV27 | CASSSQQGLPEKLFF | TGTGCCAGCAGTTCGCAACAGGGGTTACCTGAAAAACTGTTTTTT
. | . | TRBJ1-1 | TRBV6-5 | CASRDMGGLWAFF | TGTGCCAGCAGAGACATGGGGGGGCTGTGGGCTTTCTTT
. | TRBD1 | TRBJ2-1 | TRBV19 | CASRYRGSYNEQFF | TGTGCCAGTAGGTACAGGGGCTCCTACAATGAGCAGTTCTTC
once | . | TRBJ1-6 | TRBV11-2 | CASSLDPGGTLHF | TGTGCCAGCAGCTTAGATCCGGGGGGGACCCTCCACTTT